This entry concerns a single T cell receptor (beta chain). Antigen specificity is unknown. The study sampled nominally healthy donors, though unrecorded immune exposures were likely. This PCR relied on a set of 60 Vbeta primers and 13 Jbeta primers. Libraries were prepared by immunoSEQ multiplex PCR; TCRdb keeps only in-frame clonotypes and omits some of them. The table has more than 85,000 clones, nearly 70% seen once. The sample belongs to a study of cytomegalovirus exposure and HLA in healthy donors. Overall study context: Out of 150 million to 200 million T cells, an earlier analysis found more than 95 million unique TCR beta sequences in total.

Study observations and caveats: At a 0.05 false discovery rate, a later analysis found 16,951 TCR beta sequences to be associated with HLA alleles.

Germline CDR1 SGDLS, CDR2 YYNGEE. The ends lost 5 bases at V and 7 bases at J; junction bases unmatched: 6. There are 15 residues in the CDR3. Material: PBMCs. This rearrangement joins TRBV9 to TRBJ2-1; 13 bases map to TRBD2. The clonotype comes from a woman between 50 and 59 years old in good health and CMV-seropositive. Here the CDR3 DNA reads TGTGCCAGCAGTCCTACTAGCGGGGGGGGGAATGAGCAGTTCTTC. Translation gives CASSPTSGGGNEQFF.